One sample yielded the 17 T cell receptor beta chains listed below, sequenced in a study of T cells in Graves' hyperthyroidism and ophthalmopathy. RNA transcripts gave rise to amplified TCR beta CDR3 regions. HTBI primers were used for first-round RT-PCR of the TCR CDR3. Via MiXCR, TCRdb re-called the multiplex PCR reads, giving one row per CDR3 protein. The sample shows around 370,000 distinct CDR3 sequences, about 18% of them seen only once. Source material: blood. The receptors shown here come from a man aged 18 to 29 with Graves' ophthalmopathy.

In this sample, this clonotype turned up a few times. CDR3 amino acids: CASHSQPQETQYF. DNA for the CDR3: TGCGCCAGCCACAGCCAACCACAAGAGACCCAGTACTTC. The chain couples TRBV5-1 to TRBJ2-5, with D uncertain. This CDR3 region has 13 residues. V was pared by 7 bases and J by 2 bases, with 12 bases between. Germline assignment: CDR1 SGHRS and CDR2 YFSETQ.

This clonotype was counted only a few times. CDR3 amino acids: CASSQAPGTSTDTQYF. For the CDR3, the DNA is TGTGCCAGCAGCCAAGCGCCAGGTACTAGCACAGATACGCAGTATTTT. The V and J genes are TRBV3-1 and TRBJ2-3; D call uncertain. The V end was cut by 1 base, the J end by 0 bases, with 11 bases between. The CDR3 is 16 residues long. Germline-derived CDR1 and CDR2 are LGHDT and YNNKEL (reference sequence).

The V gene is TRBV29-1, the J gene TRBJ1-2; unclear D gene. CDR1 and CDR2 from the germline V gene are SQVTM and ANQGSEA. Trimming cost V 4 bases and J 6 bases, with 12 bases left between them. The CDR3 spans 12 residues. CDR3 bases: TGCAGCGTTGTTAAACAATTAAATGGCTACACCTTC. Translation gives CSVVKQLNGYTF.

V and J are TRBV15 and TRBJ2-1; no definite D call. The germline gives CDR1 LNHNV, CDR2 YYDKDF (reference sequence). Trimming removed 5 bases at V and 9 bases at J, with 11 bases between. The CDR3 has 12 amino acids. The chain's CDR3 is CATSPTSREQFF. Here the CDR3 DNA reads TGTGCCACCAGCCCCACTTCCCGTGAGCAGTTCTTC.

This clonotype has more than one count but fewer than ten. The chain links TRBV2 to TRBJ2-3; D unresolved. Trimming removed 5 bases from V and 2 bases from J, with 8 bases in between. CDR3 length: 13 residues. Looked up from germline, CDR1 is SNHLY and CDR2 is FYNNEI. CDR3 residues: CASSFQNTDTQYF. The DNA of the CDR3 is TGTGCCAGCAGTTTTCAGAACACAGATACGCAGTATTTT.

Ten or more counts support this clonotype. This chain links TRBV27 with TRBJ1-5; D call uncertain. Germline values: CDR1 MNHEY, CDR2 SMNVEV (reference sequence). The CDR3 extends over 14 amino acids. V was shortened by 2 bases and J by 6 bases, with 11 bases between the two germline ends. The CDR3 loop is CASSLGRVGQPQHF. CDR3 coding DNA: TGTGCCAGCAGTTTAGGGAGGGTAGGTCAGCCCCAGCATTTT.

V and J are TRBV4-1 and TRBJ2-7; D is possibly TRBD1 (5 bases). V lost 1 base and J 3 bases, leaving 10 bases between the germline ends. The CDR3 runs to 14 residues. In germline, CDR1 is MGHRA, CDR2 YSYEKL. The CDR3, as DNA: TGCGCCAGCAGCCAAGCCCAGGGTGACTACGAGCAGTACTTC. The encoded protein is CASSQAQGDYEQYF.

The chain combines TRBV20-1 with TRBJ1-3, with TRBD1 identical over 7 bases. Trimming cost V 6 bases and J 4 bases; bases outside gene matches: 6. CDR1 and CDR2 from the germline V gene are DFQATT and SNEGSKA (reference sequence). This CDR3 spans 13 amino acids. The CDR3 coding sequence is TGCAGTGCCACGACAGGGTTAGGAAACACCATATATTTT. Protein product: CSATTGLGNTIYF.

This clonotype was observed many times. The genes are TRBV7-9 and TRBJ1-1, with 8 positions matching TRBD1. After removal of 5 bases from V and 8 bases from J, the junction contained 7 bases not matched to a gene. This CDR3 has 13 amino acids. Germline loops: CDR1 SEHNR, CDR2 FQNEAQ (reference sequence). The CDR3 DNA reads as TGTGCCAGCAGCAGTATCCGGGACAGGGAAGCTTTCTTT. Residues: CASSSIRDREAFF.

The chain has TRBV24-1 and TRBJ1-2; D not resolved. Germline V CDR1 and CDR2: KGHDR, SFDVKD. CDR3 length: 11 amino acids. Trimming pared 12 bases from V and 5 bases from J, leaving 12 bases between. The DNA for the CDR3 is TGTGCCCGTCTCGCCAGGTATGGCTACACCTTC. Protein sequence: CARLARYGYTF.

In this sample, this clonotype turned up a few times. The genes are TRBV3-1 and TRBJ1-6; 7 bases align to TRBD1. The V gene's germline CDR1 is LGHDT and CDR2 YNNKEL (reference sequence). This CDR3 region has 16 residues. V lost 3 bases and J lost 0; bases outside the gene matches: 2. The CDR3 region is CASSQSGGSYNSPLHF. DNA of the CDR3: TGTGCCAGCAGCCAGTCAGGGGGCTCCTATAATTCACCCCTCCACTTT.

The chain carries TRBV19 and TRBJ2-3, with TRBD2 matching over 7 bases. The CDR3 is 17 residues long. V was clipped by 3 bases and J by 2 bases; unmatched bases: 11. Germline V gives CDR1 LNHDA, CDR2 SQIVND (reference sequence). CDR3: CASSIELGAGITDTQYF. The CDR3 nucleotides read TGTGCCAGTAGTATTGAGTTAGGAGCGGGGATCACAGATACGCAGTATTTT.

This clonotype was counted ten times or more. This rearrangement joins TRBV7-9 to TRBJ1-2; D may be TRBD1 (6 bases). V was pared by 3 bases and J by 0 bases, with 14 bases between. CDR3 length: 16 amino acids. CDR1 and CDR2 from the germline V gene are SEHNR and FQNEAQ (reference sequence). The CDR3 nucleotides read TGTGCCAGCAGCTTCGAAACAGGGAACCCTAACTATGGCTACACCTTC. Protein: CASSFETGNPNYGYTF.

There are many counts of this clonotype. This chain connects TRBV2 to TRBJ1-1; D remains ambiguous. Trimming removed 0 bases from V and 4 bases from J, with 6 bases in between. Germline V lookup: CDR1 SNHLY, CDR2 FYNNEI. The CDR3 runs to 13 residues. The CDR3 sequence: CASSEAVLTEAFF. In nucleotides, the CDR3 is TGTGCCAGCAGTGAAGCGGTCCTCACTGAAGCTTTCTTT.

The chain couples TRBV10-3 to TRBJ2-4; no firm D call. Per germline, CDR1 ENHRY and CDR2 SYGVKD. The ends were cut back, 6 bases at V and 3 bases at J, with 9 bases in the middle. There are 13 residues in the CDR3. The CDR3: CAIRDHHKNIQYF. The CDR3, as DNA: TGTGCCATCAGGGACCACCACAAAAACATTCAGTACTTC.

This clonotype was seen ten or more times. The rearrangement links TRBV12-3 or TRBV12-4 to TRBJ2-2; 8 nucleotides agree with TRBD2. This CDR3 spans 17 amino acids. J gave up 4 bases and V 7 bases, and 14 bases lay outside the gene matches. The CDR3 nucleotides are TGTGCCAGCATCGCCAGGGCGGGGGGTTTCGGCACCGGGGAGCTGTTTTTT. This encodes CASIARAGGFGTGELFF.

This clonotype turned up a few times. This sequence joins TRBV9 and TRBJ2-1, with D maybe TRBD2 (6 bases). CDR1 SGDLS and CDR2 YYNGEE come from the germline V gene. This CDR3 comprises 14 residues. The V and J ends lost 2 bases and 5 bases respectively, with 11 bases between them. The CDR3 sequence: CASSVGRENNEQFF. For the CDR3, the DNA is TGTGCCAGCAGCGTGGGCCGGGAGAACAATGAGCAGTTCTTC.